The 32 T cell receptor beta chains below all came from one sample that was sequenced in a study of early T cells in non-severe SARS-CoV-2 infection. TCRdb re-derived calls from the 5' RACE reads in MiXCR, one entry per CDR3 protein. The profile shows about 64,000 distinct CDR3 sequences, approximately 11% of them singletons. This sample comprised whole blood, obtained at baseline. These receptors all stem from an adult who was a healthcare worker with PCR-confirmed SARS-CoV-2 infection or an uninfected control (not recorded which).

This clonotype was observed a few times. The chain carries TRBV7-6 and TRBJ2-7, with TRBD2 identical over 7 bases. The V segment lost 2 bases and the J segment 5 bases; nucleotides outside the gene matches: 9. There are 15 residues in the CDR3. Germline V lookup: CDR1 SGHVS, CDR2 FNYEAQ. CDR3 coding DNA: TGTGCCAGCAGCTTAAAGGGAGGGGCGCTCCACGAGCAGTACTTC. Amino acid sequence: CASSLKGGALHEQYF.

The chain carries TRBV2 and TRBJ1-1; a possible D gene is TRBD1 (5 bases). The CDR3 runs to 11 residues. V was trimmed by 4 bases and J by 7 bases, leaving 7 bases between them. Germline V gene data show CDR1 as SNHLY and CDR2 as FYNNEI. Here the CDR3 reads CASSAGLEAFF. For the CDR3, the DNA is TGTGCCAGCAGTGCGGGACTTGAAGCTTTCTTT.

The genes are TRBV18 and TRBJ2-3, with D possibly being TRBD1 (6 bases). V lost 0 bases, J lost 10 bases, and 11 bases lay in between. Germline V gene sequence: CDR1 KGHSH, CDR2 LQKENI. CDR3 length equals 13 residues. The CDR3 nucleotides read TGTGCCAGCTCACCACCCGAGAGGGGGTCGCAGTATTTT. Its protein is CASSPPERGSQYF.

V usage is TRBV7-2 and J usage is TRBJ2-3; D perhaps matches TRBD1 (5 bases). CDR1 SGHTA and CDR2 FQGNSA come from the germline V gene. The V end was cut by 6 bases, the J end by 2 bases, with 15 bases between. The CDR3 spans 15 residues. The CDR3 reads CASRLSSRVTDTQYF. In DNA, the CDR3 is TGTGCCAGCAGACTGTCCAGCAGGGTCACAGATACGCAGTATTTT.

Notes on this clonotype: At one end the junction does not follow the germline gene, possibly because of a read error. The chain has TRBV2 and TRBJ1-3; D is uncertain. Looked up from germline, CDR1 is SNHLY and CDR2 is FYNNEI. This CDR3 has 11 amino acids. CDR3 loop: CASYRGNTLYF. CDR3 DNA sequence: TGTGCCAGCTATCGGGGAAACACCTTATATTTT.

The chain recombines TRBV7-2 with TRBJ1-3, with D uncertain. The germline gives CDR1 SGHTA, CDR2 FQGNSA. This CDR3 contains 15 residues. V dropped 5 bases and J dropped 4 bases, with 15 bases sitting between them. CDR3 amino acids: CASSPAAYAGNTIYF. Here the CDR3 DNA reads TGTGCCAGCAGCCCTGCCGCTTACGCCGGAAACACCATATATTTT.

The rearrangement uses TRBV5-1 and TRBJ2-1; D remains unclear. This CDR3 has 13 residues. V shed 4 bases and J shed 5 bases, with 10 bases lying between them. Germline CDR1 is SGHRS and CDR2 is YFSETQ. The CDR3, as DNA: TGCGCCAGCAGCCCGCCGGCCAACAATGAGCAGTTCTTC. This translates into CASSPPANNEQFF.

This clonotype has only a few counts. This chain connects TRBV7-2 to TRBJ2-2, with a weak D call TRBD2 (6 bases). Deletions cut 5 bases from V and 8 bases from J, with 18 bases between. The CDR3 loop spans 15 amino acids. Germline V gene lookup returns CDR1 SGHTA and CDR2 FQGNSA. The CDR3 loop is CASSDRVADGGELFF. CDR3 sequence (DNA): TGTGCCAGCAGCGACCGGGTAGCGGATGGGGGGGAGCTGTTTTTT.

This sequence joins TRBV11-3 and TRBJ1-1; D remains ambiguous. Looked up from germline, CDR1 is SGHNT and CDR2 is YENEEA. CDR3 length: 15 amino acids. Trimming stripped 0 bases from V and 0 bases from J, with 8 bases between. The CDR3 DNA reads as TGTGCCAGCAGCTTAGATTCGGGGATGAACACTGAAGCTTTCTTT. It encodes CASSLDSGMNTEAFF.

This clonotype came up many times. This chain links TRBV30 with TRBJ2-3; D is unclear. The length of the CDR3 is 12 residues. Germline V gives CDR1 GTSNPN, CDR2 SVGIG (reference sequence). Trimming removed 2 bases at V and 9 bases at J, with 12 bases between. CDR3 DNA: TGTGCCTGGAGTATAACTGCTGAGACGCAGTATTTT. Translation gives CAWSITAETQYF.

This clonotype was seen ten or more times. V usage is TRBV5-4 and J usage is TRBJ1-2; unclear D gene. This CDR3 comprises 12 residues. Germline assignment: CDR1 SGHNT and CDR2 YYREEE (reference sequence). V gave up 0 bases and J gave up 7 bases, with 7 bases separating them. The CDR3 coding sequence is TGTGCCAGCAGCTTGGAGGGCGGTGGCTACACCTTC. Translated, it gives CASSLEGGGYTF. The variable domain in full, with the rest retrieved from reference TRBV5-4 and TRBJ1-2, is ETGVTQSPTHLIKTRGQQVTLRCSSQSGHNTVSWYQQALGQGPQFIFQYYREEENGRGNFPPRFSGLQFPNYSSELNVNALELDDSALYLCASSLEGGGYTFGSGTRLTVV.

This sequence joins TRBV20-1 and TRBJ1-2; the D gene is possibly TRBD1 (6 bases). This CDR3 region has 12 residues. From germline, CDR1 is DFQATT and CDR2 SNEGSKA (reference sequence). The V end was cut by 7 bases, the J end by 0 bases, with 9 bases between. CDR3 amino acids: CSVRTANYGYTF. For the CDR3, the DNA is TGCAGTGTCCGGACAGCTAACTATGGCTACACCTTC.

This rearrangement joins TRBV3-1 to TRBJ2-7; D gene unclear. V gave up 0 bases and J gave up 0 bases, with 6 bases separating them. The CDR3 totals 14 residues. CDR1 and CDR2 (germline): LGHDT, YNNKEL (reference sequence). This CDR3 is CASSQDMASYEQYF. DNA of the CDR3: TGTGCCAGCAGCCAAGACATGGCCTCCTACGAGCAGTACTTC.

With regard to this clonotype: One end of the junction is discordant with germline, which a read error may explain. The chain recombines TRBV18 with TRBJ2-7, with a tentative D call TRBD2 (6 bases). This CDR3 spans 16 amino acids. Germline V gives CDR1 KGHSH, CDR2 LQKENI. The CDR3 DNA reads TGTACCAGCTCACCCCTAGGCAGGCGGGGCTCCTACGAGCAGTACTTC. Its translation: CTSSPLGRRGSYEQYF.

This clonotype was counted at least ten times. DNA of the CDR3: TGCGCCAGCAGCCAAGATAGACTAGCGGGCTACTCCTACAATGAGCAGTTCTTC. Protein: CASSQDRLAGYSYNEQFF. The J gene is TRBJ2-1, the V gene TRBV4-3; TRBD2 aligns across 10 bases. CDR1 and CDR2 (germline): LGHNA, YSLEER. The CDR3 length is 18 residues. V gave up 0 bases and J gave up 0 bases; unmatched junction bases: 5.

In this sample, this clonotype turned up many times. The chain recombines TRBV9 with TRBJ2-1; 7 bases match TRBD2. The CDR3 is 16 amino acids. CDR1 is SGDLS and CDR2 is YYNGEE in the germline V gene. Trimming removed 4 bases from V and 5 bases from J; junction bases left unmatched: 12. The CDR3 nucleotides read TGTGCCAGCAGCCTGGCCGGGACTACCCTTCACAATGAGCAGTTCTTC. This encodes CASSLAGTTLHNEQFF.

This clonotype showed up just a few times. The chain is built from TRBV2 and TRBJ2-4; TRBD1 agrees at 8 bases. The CDR3 covers 16 residues. The V gene's germline CDR1 is SNHLY and CDR2 FYNNEI. V lost 10 bases, J lost 0 bases, and 11 bases stayed unmatched. This CDR3 reads CATAGPDRVAKNIQYF. As DNA, the CDR3 is TGTGCCACTGCGGGTCCGGACAGGGTAGCCAAAAACATTCAGTACTTC. Full variable domain (remainder filled in from reference TRBV2 and TRBJ2-4): EPEVTQTPSHQVTQMGQEVILRCVPISNHLYFYWYRQILGQKVEFLVSFYNNEISEKSEIFDDQFSVERPDGSNFTLKIRSTKLEDSAMYFCATAGPDRVAKNIQYFGAGTRLSVL.

The chain joins TRBV6-6 to TRBJ2-1; TRBD1 aligns across 9 bases. CDR3 length: 18 residues. Trimming removed 5 bases from V and 5 bases from J; junction bases left unmatched: 16. From germline, CDR1 is MNHNY and CDR2 SVGAGI (reference sequence). The CDR3 region is CASSKLQGGQGNNNEQFF. The CDR3 nucleotides read TGTGCCAGCAGTAAGCTCCAAGGAGGACAGGGGAATAACAATGAGCAGTTCTTC.

The chain employs TRBV5-5 and TRBJ2-7, with 8 bases that match TRBD2. Germline-derived CDR1 and CDR2 are SGHKS and YYEKEE (reference sequence). This CDR3 comprises 14 residues. The J segment lost 4 bases and the V segment lost 2 bases, leaving 5 bases of the junction unmatched. Written as DNA, the CDR3 is TGTGCCAGCAGCTTAGGCGGGGGGACTTACGAGCAGTACTTC. This gives the protein CASSLGGGTYEQYF.

This clonotype showed up just a few times. The V gene is TRBV20-1, the J gene TRBJ1-1; D remains unclear. Germline values: CDR1 DFQATT, CDR2 SNEGSKA (reference sequence). The CDR3 is 11 amino acids. CDR3 residues: CTSLLGAEAFF. The CDR3, as DNA: TGCACCTCGCTCTTGGGCGCTGAAGCTTTCTTT.

This clonotype was seen at least ten times. V gene TRBV7-3 combines with J gene TRBJ2-7; D not certain. Per germline, CDR1 SGHTA and CDR2 FQGTGA. V was pared by 5 bases and J by 2 bases, with 10 bases between. The length of the CDR3 is 13 residues. CDR3 coding DNA: TGTGCCAGCAGCCCCGGGCCCGCCTACGAGCAGTACTTC. Its translation: CASSPGPAYEQYF.

This clonotype was found a few times. The rearrangement links TRBV5-4 to TRBJ2-7, with D uncertain. V shed 4 bases and J shed 1 base, with 6 bases lying between them. In germline, CDR1 is SGHNT, CDR2 YYREEE (reference sequence). CDR3 length: 12 amino acids. The CDR3 loop reads CASSDNSYEQYF. CDR3 in DNA: TGTGCCAGCAGCGATAATTCCTACGAGCAGTACTTC.

This sequence joins TRBV11-2 and TRBJ2-7; D is possibly TRBD1 or TRBD2 (5 bases each). Germline CDR1 SGHAT, CDR2 FQNNGV. This CDR3 has 13 residues. Trimming took off 9 bases at V and 4 bases at J, with 16 bases between the two ends. The CDR3 spells CASCRGEGYEQYF. The CDR3 DNA sequence: TGTGCCAGTTGCCGGGGCGAGGGGTACGAGCAGTACTTC. Using reference TRBV11-2 and TRBJ2-7 for the parts outside the CDR3, the full variable domain is EAGVAQSPRYKIIEKRQSVAFWCNPISGHATLYWYQQILGQGPKLLIQFQNNGVVDDSQLPKDRFSAERLKGVDSTLKIQPAKLEDSAVYLCASCRGEGYEQYFGPGTRLTVT.

The chain is built from TRBV4-2 and TRBJ1-1; D remains ambiguous. Germline-derived CDR1 and CDR2 are LGHNA and YNFKEQ. The CDR3 length is 15 residues. V was clipped by 1 base and J by 0 bases, with 9 bases between them. The CDR3 region has the DNA TGTGCCAGCAGCCAAGCGGGCAGGCTGAACACTGAAGCTTTCTTT. As protein: CASSQAGRLNTEAFF.

J is TRBJ2-7 and V is TRBV6-5; 9 nucleotides line up with TRBD1. Trimming at V came to 2 bases and at J to 0 bases, leaving 2 bases not matched to a gene. CDR3 length: 15 amino acids. Germline V gives CDR1 MNHEY, CDR2 SVGAGI. The CDR3 is CASSYRDRASYEQYF. In nucleotides, the CDR3 is TGTGCCAGCAGTTACCGGGACAGGGCCTCCTACGAGCAGTACTTC.

This clonotype was seen repeatedly, ten times or more. The chain carries TRBV18 and TRBJ2-7, with 11 bases identical to TRBD2. Germline loops: CDR1 KGHSH, CDR2 LQKENI. The CDR3 length is 16 residues. Germline trimming cut 4 bases from V and 5 bases from J; bases unmatched to any gene: 10. CDR3 bases: TGTGCCAGCTCACGATTAGCGGGGGGGCCGTTGGACGAGCAGTACTTC. Translating gives CASSRLAGGPLDEQYF.

This clonotype was counted only a few times. The rearrangement uses TRBV20-1 and TRBJ2-3; 7 bases line up with TRBD2. The CDR3 contains 15 residues. CDR1 and CDR2 from the germline V gene are DFQATT and SNEGSKA (reference sequence). J gave up 4 bases and V 2 bases, and 9 bases lay outside the gene matches. The chain's CDR3 is CSARPPGGGSDTQYF. The CDR3 nucleotides are TGCAGTGCTAGACCTCCGGGCGGGGGATCAGATACGCAGTATTTT.

The table lists this clonotype with a few counts. CDR3 region: CASSGEGAGSPLHF. CDR3 in DNA: TGTGCCAGCAGCGGGGAGGGGGCAGGTTCACCCCTCCACTTT. The chain recombines TRBV11-2 with TRBJ1-6, with 7 nucleotides matching TRBD1. With 5 bases clipped from V and 9 bases from J, the junction kept 7 bases outside the gene matches. The CDR3 spans 14 residues. Germline assignment: CDR1 SGHAT and CDR2 FQNNGV.

DNA of the CDR3: TGTGCCAGCAGTTACAATACTCAGGATACGCAGTATTTT. Protein sequence: CASSYNTQDTQYF. V usage is TRBV6-6 and J usage is TRBJ2-3; D unclear. The CDR3 has 13 residues. Trimming took 2 bases from V and 6 from J, leaving 9 bases between them. The germline V gene encodes CDR1 MNHNY and CDR2 SVGAGI (reference sequence).

The chain's CDR3 is CASSLSRPETDEQYF. In nucleotides, the CDR3 is TGTGCCAGCAGCCTATCGAGACCCGAGACGGACGAGCAGTACTTC. The rearrangement joins TRBV7-2 to TRBJ2-7, with unresolved D. From germline, CDR1 is SGHTA and CDR2 FQGNSA. Trimming removed 5 bases at V and 5 bases at J, with 19 bases between. The CDR3 spans 15 residues.

The rearrangement uses TRBV2 and TRBJ1-1; 8 bases line up with TRBD1. V lost 3 bases and J lost 1; bases outside the gene matches: 4. The CDR3 sequence is 15 residues long. Germline loops: CDR1 SNHLY, CDR2 FYNNEI. Here the CDR3 reads CASSETGARNTEAFF. The CDR3 DNA is TGTGCCAGCAGTGAGACAGGGGCACGGAACACTGAAGCTTTCTTT.

This clonotype came up a few times. The chain combines TRBV11-2 with TRBJ2-7; unclear D gene. The ends were cut back, 2 bases at V and 3 bases at J, with 14 bases in the middle. This CDR3 contains 15 residues. Germline CDR1 reads SGHAT; CDR2 reads FQNNGV. CDR3 residues: CASSLLSPPDYEQYF. The DNA for the CDR3 is TGTGCCAGCAGCTTACTCTCTCCACCCGACTACGAGCAGTACTTC. The full variable domain, its missing parts supplied by reference TRBV11-2 and TRBJ2-7, is EAGVAQSPRYKIIEKRQSVAFWCNPISGHATLYWYQQILGQGPKLLIQFQNNGVVDDSQLPKDRFSAERLKGVDSTLKIQPAKLEDSAVYLCASSLLSPPDYEQYFGPGTRLTVT.